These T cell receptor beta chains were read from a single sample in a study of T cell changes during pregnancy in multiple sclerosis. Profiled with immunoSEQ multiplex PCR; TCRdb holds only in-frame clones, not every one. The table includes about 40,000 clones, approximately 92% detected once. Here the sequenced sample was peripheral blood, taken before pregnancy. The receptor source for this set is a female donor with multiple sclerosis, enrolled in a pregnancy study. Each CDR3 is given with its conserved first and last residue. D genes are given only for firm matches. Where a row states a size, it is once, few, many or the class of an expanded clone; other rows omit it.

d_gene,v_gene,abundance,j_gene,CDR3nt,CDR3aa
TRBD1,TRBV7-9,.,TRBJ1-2,TGTGCCAGCAGCGGGGGGGACCGGACAGGGGGCAACTATGGCTACACCTTC,CASSGGDRTGGNYGYTF
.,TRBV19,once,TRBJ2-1,TGTGCCAGTAGTATTCCTAGATACTACAATGAGCAGTTCTTC,CASSIPRYYNEQFF
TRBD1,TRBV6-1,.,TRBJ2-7,TGTGCCAGCAGTAGCCCGGGACAGGGGGCCTACGAGCAGTACTTC,CASSSPGQGAYEQYF
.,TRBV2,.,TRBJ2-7,TGTGCCAGCCAACAGGCGTCCTACGAGCAGTACTTC,CASQQASYEQYF
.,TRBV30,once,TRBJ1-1,TGTGCCATAAACAGACAGTTCATGAACACTGAAGCTTTCTTT,CAINRQFMNTEAFF
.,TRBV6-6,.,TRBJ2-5,TGTGCCAGCAGGGAACAGGGGGCGGGAGGAGAGACCCAGTACTTC,CASREQGAGGETQYF
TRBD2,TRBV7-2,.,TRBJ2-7,TGTGCCAGCAGCCACGACGGGACTAGCGGATCCTACGAGCAGTACTTC,CASSHDGTSGSYEQYF
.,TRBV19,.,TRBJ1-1,TGTGCCAGTAGTATCACAGGGCTTATGACTGAAGCTTTCTTT,CASSITGLMTEAFF
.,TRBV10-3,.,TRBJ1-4,TGTGCCATCAGTGCGTCGACAGGAGCTAATGAAAAACTGTTTTTT,CAISASTGANEKLFF
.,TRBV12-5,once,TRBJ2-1,TGTGCTAGTGGTTCCAGATACAATGAGCAGTTCTTC,CASGSRYNEQFF
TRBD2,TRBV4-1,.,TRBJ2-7,TGCGCCAGCAGCCAGCCGGGACTAGCGGGATACGAGCAGTACTTC,CASSQPGLAGYEQYF
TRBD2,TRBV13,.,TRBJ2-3,TGTGCCAGCAGCTCGCCCCGACTAGCGGAGGGGAGCACAGATACGCAGTATTTT,CASSSPRLAEGSTDTQYF
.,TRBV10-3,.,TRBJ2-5,TGTGCCATCAGTGAGTTTATTAGCTCGGAGACCCAGTACTTC,CAISEFISSETQYF
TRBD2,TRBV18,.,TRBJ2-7,TGTGCCAGCTCACCCTCGCGGGAGGCCACCTACGAGCAGTACTTC,CASSPSREATYEQYF
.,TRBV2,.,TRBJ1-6,TGTGCCAGCATTCCTAACGTTGATTCACCCCTCCACTTT,CASIPNVDSPLHF
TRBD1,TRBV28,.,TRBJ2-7,TGTGCCAGCAGCCGCCCGGGACAGGGGGCCTACGAGCAGTACTTC,CASSRPGQGAYEQYF
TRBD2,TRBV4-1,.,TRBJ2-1,TGCGCCAGCAGCCAACACGGACTAGCGGAGTACAATGAGCAGTTCTTC,CASSQHGLAEYNEQFF
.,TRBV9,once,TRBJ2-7,TGTGCCAGCAGCGTAGGAAGTTCTTCAGGGCAGTACTTC,CASSVGSSSGQYF
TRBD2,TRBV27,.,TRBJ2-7,TGTGCCAGCAGTCCCCGCCAGTGGCGGGAGCTCCCCTACGAGCAGTACTTC,CASSPRQWRELPYEQYF
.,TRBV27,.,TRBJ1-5,TGTGCCAGCAGTCCCAGGGTCCGGCATCAGCCCCAGCATTTT,CASSPRVRHQPQHF
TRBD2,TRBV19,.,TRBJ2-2,TGTGCCAGTAGTACCGGGGGGGCCGGGGAGCTGTTTTTT,CASSTGGAGELFF
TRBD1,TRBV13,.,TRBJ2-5,TGTGCCAGCAGCCCAGAGACAGGGGGCCCGCGTCAAGAGACCCAGTACTTC,CASSPETGGPRQETQYF
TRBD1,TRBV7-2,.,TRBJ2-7,TGTGCCAGCAGCCGGCGGAGGACAGGTTACAACGAGCAGTACTTC,CASSRRRTGYNEQYF
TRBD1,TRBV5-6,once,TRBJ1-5,TGTGCCAGCAGCCGGGACAGTAGTAATCAGCCCCAGCATTTT,CASSRDSSNQPQHF
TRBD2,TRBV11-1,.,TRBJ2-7,TGTGCCAGCAGCTTAGTGCTAGCGGGATACTACGAGCAGTACTTC,CASSLVLAGYYEQYF
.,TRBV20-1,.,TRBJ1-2,TGCAGTGCTAGAATGGGGGGTGGCTACACCTTC,CSARMGGGYTF